The rows below give T cell receptor beta chains drawn from one sample of a study of cytomegalovirus exposure and HLA in healthy donors. The data were produced by immunoSEQ multiplex PCR, yet TCRdb's version contains in-frame clones alone and is incomplete. The table shows more than 150,000 clones, with over 70% occurring only once. The sequencing sample was made of PBMCs. The receptors stem from a man aged 45 to 65 in good health and CMV-seropositive. CDR3s include the opening cysteine and the closing phenylalanine or tryptophan. D genes are given only for firm matches. Clone sizes are given selectively: once, few, many, or a class where the clone is expanded.

D gene	V gene	J gene	clone size	CDR3 length	CDR3 protein	CDR3 DNA
TRBD1	TRBV9	TRBJ2-1	NA	16	CASSERDRVSYNEQFF	TGTGCCAGCAGCGAAAGGGACAGGGTCTCCTACAATGAGCAGTTCTTC
NA	TRBV28	TRBJ1-6	NA	15	CASSTGGGLNSPLHF	TGTGCCAGCAGTACCGGAGGCGGACTCAATTCACCCCTCCACTTT
TRBD1	TRBV27	TRBJ2-3	NA	15	CASSPRTGPTDTQYF	TGTGCCAGCAGTCCACGGACAGGGCCCACAGATACGCAGTATTTT
TRBD2	TRBV5-4	TRBJ2-3	NA	16	CASSFRAGGGTDTQYF	TGTGCCAGCAGCTTCCGAGCGGGGGGAGGCACAGATACGCAGTATTTT
NA	TRBV5-4	TRBJ2-5	NA	11	CAFSYSETQYF	TGTGCCTTCAGCTATTCGGAGACCCAGTACTTC
NA	TRBV28	TRBJ2-1	NA	15	CASRGWGTSYNEQFF	TGTGCCAGCAGGGGCTGGGGGACTTCCTACAATGAGCAGTTCTTC
TRBD2	TRBV6-6	TRBJ2-7	NA	15	CASSLRTSGRYEQYF	TGTGCCAGCAGTTTACGGACTAGCGGGAGATACGAGCAGTACTTC
NA	TRBV4-1	TRBJ2-7	NA	14	CASSAPGQTTRQYF	TGCGCCAGCAGCGCGCCGGGACAAACGACGAGACAGTACTTC
NA	TRBV5-1	TRBJ1-1	once	13	CASTLGLRTEAFF	TGCGCCAGCACTCTGGGCCTGAGAACTGAAGCTTTCTTT
TRBD2	TRBV9	TRBJ2-3	once	15	CASSPREGVTDTQYF	TGTGCCAGCAGCCCCCGGGAGGGGGTGACAGATACGCAGTATTTT
NA	TRBV27	TRBJ1-6	NA	12	CASSLRGSPLHF	TGTGCCAGCAGTTTACGGGGTTCACCCCTCCACTTT
TRBD2	TRBV2	TRBJ2-5	NA	15	CASTLLTSGEETQYF	TGTGCCAGCACACTTCTGACTAGCGGGGAAGAGACCCAGTACTTC
NA	TRBV7-2	TRBJ2-7	NA	14	CASSLSGPTYEQYF	TGTGCCAGCAGCTTATCAGGGCCAACCTACGAGCAGTACTTC
NA	TRBV4-1	TRBJ2-7	NA	14	CASSQGRGAYEQYF	TGCGCCAGCAGCCAAGGCAGGGGGGCCTACGAGCAGTACTTC
TRBD2	TRBV28	TRBJ2-5	NA	15	CASSRGGGRQETQYF	TGTGCCAGCAGCCGCGGGGGCGGGAGGCAAGAGACCCAGTACTTC
NA	TRBV2	TRBJ1-2	NA	15	CASSEAGGPYYGYTF	TGTGCCAGCAGTGAGGCCGGGGGACCTTACTATGGCTACACCTTC
TRBD1	TRBV10-2	TRBJ2-2	NA	17	CASSEYPYRDRGRELFF	TGCGCCAGCAGTGAGTACCCCTACCGGGACAGGGGTCGGGAGCTGTTTTTT
NA	TRBV2	TRBJ1-5	NA	13	CASSEAGFQPQHF	TGTGCCAGCAGTGAGGCAGGGTTTCAGCCCCAGCATTTT
TRBD2	TRBV7-2	TRBJ2-5	NA	14	CASSPWGGKETQYF	TGTGCCAGCAGCCCGTGGGGAGGGAAAGAGACCCAGTACTTC
TRBD1	TRBV5-1	TRBJ1-2	NA	16	CASSRVGQGENYGYTF	TGCGCCAGCAGCAGGGTCGGACAGGGAGAAAACTATGGCTACACCTTC
TRBD1	TRBV6-5	TRBJ2-7	NA	12	CASKQGAGEQYF	TGTGCCAGCAAACAGGGGGCTGGTGAGCAGTACTTC
NA	TRBV29-1	TRBJ2-2	NA	12	CSVGAEHGELFF	TGCAGCGTGGGGGCCGAACACGGGGAGCTGTTTTTT
TRBD2	TRBV11-2	TRBJ2-7	once	12	CGNSGVSYEQYF	TGTGGGAATAGCGGGGTCTCCTACGAGCAGTACTTC
NA	TRBV7-9	TRBJ1-1	NA	12	CASSLSGAEAFF	TGTGCCAGCAGCTTATCAGGGGCTGAAGCTTTCTTT
NA	TRBV28	TRBJ1-2	few	13	CASNTGSNYGYTF	TGTGCCAGCAATACAGGCTCTAACTATGGCTACACCTTC
TRBD1	TRBV18	TRBJ2-2	NA	18	CASSTGQGPRRGTGELFF	TGTGCCAGCTCAACGGGACAGGGGCCCCGCCGGGGGACCGGGGAGCTGTTTTTT
NA	TRBV10-3	TRBJ1-5	NA	13	CAIGTVEGQPQHF	TGTGCCATCGGGACTGTGGAAGGGCAGCCCCAGCATTTT
NA	TRBV30	TRBJ1-6	NA	17	CAWTTGGGQSYNSPLHF	TGTGCCTGGACCACGGGGGGAGGACAGTCTTATAATTCACCCCTCCACTTT
TRBD1	TRBV5-5	TRBJ2-2	NA	15	CASSLMGQGTGELFF	TGTGCCAGCAGCTTGATGGGACAGGGGACCGGGGAGCTGTTTTTT
NA	TRBV4-3	TRBJ2-1	once	14	CASGSGGLDNEQFF	TGCGCCAGCGGGTCCGGGGGTCTGGACAATGAGCAGTTCTTC
TRBD1	TRBV4-1	TRBJ2-7	NA	14	CASSQDRGLYEQYF	TGCGCCAGCAGCCAAGACAGGGGGTTGTACGAGCAGTACTTC
TRBD2	TRBV5-4	TRBJ2-1	NA	15	CASSLGLAGYNEQFF	TGTGCCAGCAGCCTGGGACTAGCGGGGTACAATGAGCAGTTCTTC
TRBD1	TRBV7-2	TRBJ1-2	NA	16	CASSLGLNRGSYGYTF	TGTGCCAGCAGCTTAGGTTTGAACAGGGGATCCTATGGCTACACCTTC
NA	TRBV7-9	TRBJ1-2	once	14	CASRGTPSNYGYTF	TGTGCCAGCAGGGGGACACCTTCTAACTATGGCTACACCTTC
NA	TRBV5-1	TRBJ2-7	NA	12	CASSRVSYEQYF	TGCGCCAGCAGCCGGGTATCCTACGAGCAGTACTTC
TRBD1	TRBV27	TRBJ2-1	NA	13	CASSLHRGNEQFF	TGTGCCAGCAGTCTACACAGGGGAAATGAGCAGTTCTTC
TRBD1	TRBV28	TRBJ2-7	NA	15	CASARTGGASYEQYF	TGTGCCAGCGCTCGGACAGGGGGCGCCTCCTACGAGCAGTACTTC
NA	TRBV11-2	TRBJ2-7	few	13	CASSLDGGYEQYF	TGTGCCAGCAGCTTAGACGGGGGCTACGAGCAGTACTTC
NA	TRBV4-1	TRBJ2-7	NA	16	CASSPARGGGYYEQYF	TGCGCCAGCAGCCCGGCCCGAGGTGGCGGATACTACGAGCAGTACTTC
TRBD2	TRBV5-1	TRBJ2-3	NA	16	CASSLVASGGPDTQYF	TGCGCCAGCAGCTTGGTGGCTAGCGGGGGACCAGATACGCAGTATTTT
TRBD1	TRBV5-1	TRBJ1-4	NA	14	CASKGDSLNEKLFF	TGCGCCAGCAAGGGGGACAGTTTAAATGAAAAACTGTTTTTT
TRBD1	TRBV7-9	TRBJ1-1	NA	14	CASSPTGAGTEAFF	TGTGCCAGCAGCCCGACAGGGGCTGGCACTGAAGCTTTCTTT
NA	TRBV5-1	TRBJ1-2	NA	14	CASSSGYRDYGYTF	TGCGCCAGCAGCTCGGGATACCGGGACTATGGCTACACCTTC
TRBD1	TRBV2	TRBJ1-1	NA	16	CASRKSPDRGSGEAFF	TGTGCCAGCAGGAAGTCCCCCGACAGGGGCTCAGGGGAAGCTTTCTTT
NA	TRBV18	TRBJ1-5	NA	15	CASSPPHSQDQPQHF	TGTGCCAGCTCACCACCGCACAGCCAAGATCAGCCCCAGCATTTT
TRBD1	TRBV5-1	TRBJ2-2	NA	16	CASTPQGQGNTGELFF	TGCGCCAGCACACCCCAAGGACAGGGGAACACCGGGGAGCTGTTTTTT